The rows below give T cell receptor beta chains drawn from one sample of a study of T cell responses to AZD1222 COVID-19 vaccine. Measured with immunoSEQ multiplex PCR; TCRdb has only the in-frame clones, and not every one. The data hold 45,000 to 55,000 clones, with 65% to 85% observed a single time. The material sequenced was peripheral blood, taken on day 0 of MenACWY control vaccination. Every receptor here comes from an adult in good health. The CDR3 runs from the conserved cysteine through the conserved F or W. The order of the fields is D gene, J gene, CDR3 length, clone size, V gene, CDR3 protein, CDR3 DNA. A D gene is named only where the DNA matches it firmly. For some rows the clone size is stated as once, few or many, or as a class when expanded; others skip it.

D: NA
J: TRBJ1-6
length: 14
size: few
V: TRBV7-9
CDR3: CASSKEQLNSPLHF
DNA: TGTGCCAGCAGCAAAGAACAGCTAAATTCACCCCTCCACTTT

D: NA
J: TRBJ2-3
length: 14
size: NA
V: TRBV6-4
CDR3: CASSPGLGSDTQYF
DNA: TGTGCCAGCAGCCCGGGATTGGGTTCAGATACGCAGTATTTT

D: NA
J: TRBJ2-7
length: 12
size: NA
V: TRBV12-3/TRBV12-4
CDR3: CASSFISNEQYF
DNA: TGTGCCAGCAGCTTTATCTCGAACGAGCAGTACTTC

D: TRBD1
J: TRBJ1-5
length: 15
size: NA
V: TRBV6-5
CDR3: CASKGQGALSQPQHF
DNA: TGTGCCAGCAAGGGACAGGGGGCTTTATCTCAGCCCCAGCATTTT

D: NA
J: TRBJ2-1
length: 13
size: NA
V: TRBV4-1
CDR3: CASSPPIYNEQFF
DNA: TGCGCCAGCAGTCCCCCGATTTACAATGAGCAGTTCTTC

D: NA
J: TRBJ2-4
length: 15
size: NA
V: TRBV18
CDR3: CASSPPTVAKNIQYF
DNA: TGTGCCAGCTCACCACCGACGGTAGCCAAAAACATTCAGTACTTC

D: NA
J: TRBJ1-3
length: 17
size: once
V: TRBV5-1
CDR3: CASSLASPGSLGDTIYF
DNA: TGCGCCAGCAGCTTGGCCTCGCCCGGGTCGTTAGGGGACACCATATATTTT

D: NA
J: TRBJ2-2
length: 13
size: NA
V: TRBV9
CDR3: CASSVEGGKGLFF
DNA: TGTGCCAGCAGCGTAGAGGGGGGGAAGGGACTGTTTTTT

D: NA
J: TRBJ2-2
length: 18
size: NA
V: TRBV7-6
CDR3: CASSLAPHRATRGGELFF
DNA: TGTGCCAGCAGCTTAGCGCCCCACAGGGCTACTCGTGGCGGGGAGCTGTTTTTT

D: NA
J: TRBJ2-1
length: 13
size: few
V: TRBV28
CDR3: CASKREVGSEKFF
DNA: TGTGCCAGCAAAAGGGAAGTGGGGAGCGAGAAGTTCTTC

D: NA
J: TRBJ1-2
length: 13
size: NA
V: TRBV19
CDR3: CASTMGTIYGYTF
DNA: TGTGCCAGTACCATGGGGACAATCTATGGCTACACCTTC